This TCR beta chain was recorded in a study of cytomegalovirus exposure and HLA in healthy donors. Overall study findings and caveats: Indistinguishability led to the exclusion of some V segments, TRBV6-2 and TRBV6-3 included. The authors listed roughly 150 TCR beta chains as cytomegalovirus-associated. Accurate prediction of most subjects' HLA-A and HLA-B alleles from TCR beta sequences was reported.

This clone was counted only a few times. Its matching antigen is unknown. In the PCR, 60 Vbeta and 13 Jbeta primers were used. TCRdb's table, derived via immunoSEQ multiplex PCR, lists solely in-frame clones and lacks some. The sample contains about 140,000 clones, 60% to 85% of which appear only once. Germline values: CDR1 LGHNA, CDR2 YSLEER. The CDR3 is made up of 15 amino acids. With 0 bases removed from V and 1 base from J, the gap between germline ends came to 9 bases. The sample taken for sequencing was PBMCs. The TCR was taken from a male donor in good health and CMV-seropositive. The chain couples TRBV4-3 to TRBJ1-1, with D perhaps matching TRBD1 (5 bases). The CDR3 reads CASSQEYRPNTEAFF. Written as DNA, the CDR3 is TGCGCCAGCAGCCAAGAGTACAGGCCGAACACTGAAGCTTTCTTT.